The clone carrying this T cell receptor beta chain was observed once. Here immunoSEQ multiplex PCR was the method, and the copy in TCRdb shows in-frame clones only, minus some. The sample lists 150,000 to 200,000 clones, around 79% seen once, with 13% in the top ten. This record belongs to a study of blood T cell repertoires in COVID-19. Looked up from germline, CDR1 is ENHRY and CDR2 is SYGVKD. The CDR3 extends over 14 amino acids. Trimming pared 0 bases from V and 6 bases from J, leaving 8 bases between. This receptor was obtained from a man aged 45 to 65 who had recovered from COVID-19. The chain has TRBV10-3 and TRBJ2-2; D is possibly TRBD2 (6 bases). The sample consisted of peripheral blood. CDR3 nucleotide sequence: TGTGCCATCAGTGAGTCAGGAGGGGCCGGGGAGCTGTTTTTT. Translation: CAISESGGAGELFF.